This T cell receptor beta chain is from a study of OX40 agonist ivuxolimab in advanced cancers. For context, the study as a whole: Ivuxolimab was an agonistic, fully human IgG2 monoclonal antibody directed against OX40 (CD134), a costimulatory receptor. Intravenous ivuxolimab was administered to patients every 2 weeks at six dose levels: 0.01, 0.1, 0.3, 1.5, 3 and 10 mg/kg. Among the roughly 50 dose-escalation patients, around 19 had hepatocellular carcinoma, about 15 melanoma, 9 renal cell carcinoma and 9 head and neck cancer. A male proportion of approximately 83% and a mean age of 60 years, ranging from 23 to 79, were recorded for the dose-escalation cohort. Prior anti-PD-1, anti-PD-L1 or anti-CTLA-4 therapy was permitted, and 40% of dose-escalation patients had received checkpoint inhibitors. Partial responses were achieved by three dose-escalation patients, of whom one had hepatocellular carcinoma and two had cutaneous melanoma. Peripheral TCRbeta sequencing was intended to test whether TCR sequence diversity was altered and clonal T-cell expansion was caused by ivuxolimab. The monotherapy dose-escalation portion (N of about 49 patients) of the phase I ivuxolimab trial is reported in the paper.

Genomic DNA was isolated from the sorted cells so that the TCRbeta CDR3 region could be sequenced. The immunoSEQ Assay was used to sequence the TCRbeta CDR3 regions. TCRdb provides this immuneACCESS table in a form limited to in-frame rearrangements. Some clones are lacking; in checked studies, under half of them reflect an unresolved V gene, and why the rest are absent is not known. In this sample the table shows some 58,000 clones, approximately 90% of which occur a single time. Jointly, the top ten make up about 1.8% of the sample. Judged by its sample share, this clone qualifies as medium-sized (0.01 to 0.1%). Which antigen it targets is not known. No base quality information exists; no much larger clone differs at one position. The trial excluded patients who had a history of autoimmune disease or were on systemic immunosuppression. In every dose cohort, peripheral blood was drawn for TCR sequencing at baseline, cycle 4 day 1, and cycle 7 day 1. The samples were taken from a phase I, first-in-human, multicenter, open-label dose-escalation trial of ivuxolimab. Adults with locally advanced or metastatic melanoma, renal cell, hepatocellular, or head and neck squamous cell carcinoma were enrolled in the trial. Before TCR sequencing, CD4+ T cells and CD8+ T cells from peripheral blood were sorted into separate populations.

Summary of the overall study and its limitations: At doses from 0.1 to 3.0 mg/kg, clonal expansion was seen in both CD4+ and CD8+ blood T cells between baseline and week 6. The antigen specificity of the peripheral T cells that underwent clonal expansion was not determined. Low levels of normalized T-cell clonal expansion were also seen in some patients who did not respond. Partial responders in the 0.1-3.0 mg/kg groups had among the lowest normalized peripheral clonal expansion, especially among CD8+ T cells. After ivuxolimab, expanded clones were on average more numerous among CD8+ T cells than among CD4+ T cells.

CDR1 and CDR2, per the germline V gene, are ENHRY and SYGVKD. The CDR3 numbers 17 residues from cysteine through phenylalanine. The DNA shown is the 51-base CDR3, in frame from base 1. For this chain, trimming is 0 bases at the V end and 0 bases at the J end, and the number of junction bases without a gene match is 8. The input for sequencing was CD4+ or CD8+ T cells sorted from blood, taken in a trial of the OX40 agonist ivuxolimab. This receptor chain uses TRBV10-3 and TRBJ2-7, with 7 central nucleotides matching TRBD1. The clonotype was recovered from an adult with an advanced solid tumor such as melanoma, head and neck, liver or kidney cancer. The CDR3 loop reads CAISESLVGDSSYEQYF. Here is the DNA: TGTGCCATCAGTGAGTCTTTAGTGGGGGACAGCTCCTACGAGCAGTACTTC.